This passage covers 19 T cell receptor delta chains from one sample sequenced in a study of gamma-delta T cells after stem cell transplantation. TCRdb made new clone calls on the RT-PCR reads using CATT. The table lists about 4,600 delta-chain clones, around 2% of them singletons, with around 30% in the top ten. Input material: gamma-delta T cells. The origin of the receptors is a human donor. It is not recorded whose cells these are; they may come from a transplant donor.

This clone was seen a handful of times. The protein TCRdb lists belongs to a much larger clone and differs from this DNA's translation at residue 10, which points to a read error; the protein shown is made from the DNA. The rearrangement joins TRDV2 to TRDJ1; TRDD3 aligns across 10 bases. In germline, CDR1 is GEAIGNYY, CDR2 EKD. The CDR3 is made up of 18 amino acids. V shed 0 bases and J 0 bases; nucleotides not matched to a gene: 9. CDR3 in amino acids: CACDTILGDAYYTDKLIF. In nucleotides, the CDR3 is TGTGCCTGTGACACCATACTGGGGGATGCGTATTACACCGATAAACTCATCTTT.

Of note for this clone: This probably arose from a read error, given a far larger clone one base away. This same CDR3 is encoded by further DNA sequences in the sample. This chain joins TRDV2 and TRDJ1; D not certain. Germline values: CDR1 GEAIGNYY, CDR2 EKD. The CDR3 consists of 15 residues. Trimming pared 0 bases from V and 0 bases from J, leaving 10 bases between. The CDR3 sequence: CACDTLSGYTDKLIF. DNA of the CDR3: TGTGCCTGTGACACCTTATCCGGTTACACCGATAAACTCATCTTT.

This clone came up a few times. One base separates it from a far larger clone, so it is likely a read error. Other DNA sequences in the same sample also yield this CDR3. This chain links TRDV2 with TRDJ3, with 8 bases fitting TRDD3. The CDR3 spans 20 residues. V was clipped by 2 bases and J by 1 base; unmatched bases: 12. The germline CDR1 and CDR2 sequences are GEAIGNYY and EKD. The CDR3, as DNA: TGTGCCTGTGACAATACTGGGGGGTACACTCCATCCTGGGACACCCGACAGATGTTTTTC. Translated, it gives CACDNTGGYTPSWDTRQMFF.

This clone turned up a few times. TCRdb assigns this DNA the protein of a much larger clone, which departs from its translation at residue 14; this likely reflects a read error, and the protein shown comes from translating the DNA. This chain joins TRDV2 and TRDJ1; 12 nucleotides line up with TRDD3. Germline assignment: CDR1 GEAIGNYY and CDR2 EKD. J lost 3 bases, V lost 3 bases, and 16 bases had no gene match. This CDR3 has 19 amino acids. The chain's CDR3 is CACDPVLGDTQLYADKLIF. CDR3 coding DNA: TGTGCCTGTGACCCGGTACTGGGGGATACACAGTTGTACGCCGATAAACTCATCTTT.

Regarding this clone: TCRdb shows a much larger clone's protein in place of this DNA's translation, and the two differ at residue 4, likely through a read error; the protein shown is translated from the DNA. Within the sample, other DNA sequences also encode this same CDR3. The CDR3 DNA sequence: TGCGCCTGTGGCCCTTTAAAGGCCGATAAACTCATCTTT. This sequence encodes CACGPLKADKLIF. V usage is TRDV2 and J usage is TRDJ1; D uncertain. The V gene's germline CDR1 is GEAIGNYY and CDR2 EKD. The CDR3 is made up of 13 amino acids.

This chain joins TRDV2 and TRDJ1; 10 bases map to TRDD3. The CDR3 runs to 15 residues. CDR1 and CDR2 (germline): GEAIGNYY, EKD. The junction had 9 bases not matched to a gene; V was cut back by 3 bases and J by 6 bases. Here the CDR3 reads CACDPVLGDRYKLIF. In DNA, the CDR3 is TGTGCCTGTGACCCGGTACTGGGGGATCGGTATAAACTCATCTTT.

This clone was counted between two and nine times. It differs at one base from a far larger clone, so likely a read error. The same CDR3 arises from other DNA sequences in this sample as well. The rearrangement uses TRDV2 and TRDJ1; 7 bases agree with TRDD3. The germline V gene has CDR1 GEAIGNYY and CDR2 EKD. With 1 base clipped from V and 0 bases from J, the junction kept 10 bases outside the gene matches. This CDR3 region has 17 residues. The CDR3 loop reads CACDTLVGGQYTDKLIF. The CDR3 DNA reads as TGTGCCTGTGACACGCTCGTTGGGGGACAATACACCGATAAACTCATCTTT.

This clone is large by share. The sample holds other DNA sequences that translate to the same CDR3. In DNA, the CDR3 is TGTGCCTGTGACTTACTGGGGGACTTCAACACCGATAAACTCATCTTT. This translates into CACDLLGDFNTDKLIF. The rearrangement uses TRDV2 and TRDJ1; 9 bases fit TRDD3. The CDR3 has 16 residues. CDR1 is GEAIGNYY, CDR2 EKD, per germline. Unmatched junction bases numbered 7, after V lost 3 bases and J lost 0 bases.

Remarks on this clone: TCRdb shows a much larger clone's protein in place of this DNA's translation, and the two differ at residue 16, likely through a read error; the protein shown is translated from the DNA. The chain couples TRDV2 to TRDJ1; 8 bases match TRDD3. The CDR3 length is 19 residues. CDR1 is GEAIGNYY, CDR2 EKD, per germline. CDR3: CACDPLDGGFPPGTDRLIF. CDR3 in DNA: TGTGCCTGTGACCCCCTTGATGGGGGATTCCCCCCTGGAACCGATAGACTCATCTTT.

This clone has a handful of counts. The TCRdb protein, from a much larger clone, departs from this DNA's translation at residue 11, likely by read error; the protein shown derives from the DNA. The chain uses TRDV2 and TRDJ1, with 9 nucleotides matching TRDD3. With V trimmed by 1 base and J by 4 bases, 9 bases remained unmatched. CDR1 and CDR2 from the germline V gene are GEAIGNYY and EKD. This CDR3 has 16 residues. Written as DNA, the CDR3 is TGTGCCTGTGACACTGCCTGGGGGATGCGTGGCGATAAACTCATCTTT. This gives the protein CACDTAWGMRGDKLIF.

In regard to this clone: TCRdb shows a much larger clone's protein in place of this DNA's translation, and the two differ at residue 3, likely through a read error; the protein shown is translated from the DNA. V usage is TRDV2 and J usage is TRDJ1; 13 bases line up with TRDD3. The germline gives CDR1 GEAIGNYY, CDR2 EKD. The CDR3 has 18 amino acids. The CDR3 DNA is TGTGCCTATGACGTACTGGGGGATACGGAGGGGCACACCGATAAACTCATCTTT. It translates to CAYDVLGDTEGHTDKLIF.

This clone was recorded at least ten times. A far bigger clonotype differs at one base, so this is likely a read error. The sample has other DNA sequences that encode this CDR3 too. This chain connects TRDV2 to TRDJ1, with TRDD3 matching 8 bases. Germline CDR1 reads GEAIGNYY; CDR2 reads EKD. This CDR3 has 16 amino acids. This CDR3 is CACDTMAGGPTDKLIF. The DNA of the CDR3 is TGTGCCTGTGACACAATGGCTGGGGGACCCACCGATAAACTCATCTTC.

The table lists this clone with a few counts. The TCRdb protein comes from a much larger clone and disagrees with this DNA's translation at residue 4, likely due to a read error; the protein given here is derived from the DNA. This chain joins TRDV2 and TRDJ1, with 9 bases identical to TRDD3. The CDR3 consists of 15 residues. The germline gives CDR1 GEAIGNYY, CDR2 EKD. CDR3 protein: CACGTAGGFSDKLIF. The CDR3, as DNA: TGTGCCTGTGGCACCGCTGGGGGATTTTCCGATAAACTCATCTTT.

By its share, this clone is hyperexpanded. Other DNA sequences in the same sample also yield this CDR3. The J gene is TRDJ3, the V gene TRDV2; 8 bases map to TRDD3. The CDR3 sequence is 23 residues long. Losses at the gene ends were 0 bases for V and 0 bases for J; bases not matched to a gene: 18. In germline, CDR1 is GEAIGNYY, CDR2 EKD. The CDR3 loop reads CACDTVVRDTPEETSWDTRQMFF. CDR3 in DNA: TGTGCCTGTGACACCGTTGTCCGGGATACGCCGGAAGAAACCTCCTGGGACACCCGACAGATGTTTTTC.

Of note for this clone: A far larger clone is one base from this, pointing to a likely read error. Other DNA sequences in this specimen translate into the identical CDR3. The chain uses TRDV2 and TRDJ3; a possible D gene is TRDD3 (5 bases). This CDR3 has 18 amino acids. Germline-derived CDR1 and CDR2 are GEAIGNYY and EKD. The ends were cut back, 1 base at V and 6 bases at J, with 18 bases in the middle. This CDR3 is CACDTPQGGSLDTRQMFF. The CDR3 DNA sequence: TGTGCCTGTGACACTCCCCAGGGGGGTTCCCTGGACACCCGACAGATGTTTTTC.

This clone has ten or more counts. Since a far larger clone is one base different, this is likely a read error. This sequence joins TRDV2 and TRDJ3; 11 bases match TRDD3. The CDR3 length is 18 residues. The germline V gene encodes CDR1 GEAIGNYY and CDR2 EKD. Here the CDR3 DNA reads TGTGCCTGTGACATACTGGGGGATAGTACCTGGGGCACCCGACAGATGTTTTTC. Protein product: CACDILGDSTWGTRQMFF.

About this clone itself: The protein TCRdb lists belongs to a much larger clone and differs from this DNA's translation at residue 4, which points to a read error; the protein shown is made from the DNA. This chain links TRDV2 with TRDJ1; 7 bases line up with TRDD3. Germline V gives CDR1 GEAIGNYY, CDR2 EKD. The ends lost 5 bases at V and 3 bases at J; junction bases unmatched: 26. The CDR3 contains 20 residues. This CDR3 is CACGTISGGLRPSASDKLIF. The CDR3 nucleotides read TGTGCCTGTGGCACTATATCTGGGGGCCTTCGTCCCTCGGCCTCCGATAAACTCATCTTT.

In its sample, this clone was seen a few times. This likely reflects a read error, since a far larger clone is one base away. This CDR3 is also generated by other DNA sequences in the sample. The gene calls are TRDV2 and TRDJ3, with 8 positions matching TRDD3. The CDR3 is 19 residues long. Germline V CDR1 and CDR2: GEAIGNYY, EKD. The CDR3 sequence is CACDVTGGRSSWDTRQMFF. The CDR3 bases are TGTGCCTGTGACGTAACTGGGGGTCGGAGCTCCTGGGACACCCGACAGATGTTTTTT.

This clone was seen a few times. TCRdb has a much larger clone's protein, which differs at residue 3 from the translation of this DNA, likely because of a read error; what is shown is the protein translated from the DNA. The DNA for the CDR3 is TGTGCCCGTGACACTCTCGTTGGGGGACAATACACCGATAAACTCATCTTT. Translating gives CARDTLVGGQYTDKLIF. The gene calls are TRDV2 and TRDJ1, with 7 bases that match TRDD3. The CDR3 runs to 17 residues. Germline CDR1 and CDR2: GEAIGNYY and EKD.